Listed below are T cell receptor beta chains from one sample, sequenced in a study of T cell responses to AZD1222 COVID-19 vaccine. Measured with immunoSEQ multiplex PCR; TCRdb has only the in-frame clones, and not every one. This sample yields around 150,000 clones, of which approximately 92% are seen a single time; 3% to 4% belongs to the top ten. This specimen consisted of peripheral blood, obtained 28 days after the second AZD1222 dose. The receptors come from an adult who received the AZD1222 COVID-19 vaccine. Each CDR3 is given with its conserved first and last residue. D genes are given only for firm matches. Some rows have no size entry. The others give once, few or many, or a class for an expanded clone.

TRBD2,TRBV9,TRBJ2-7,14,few,TGTGCCAGCAGCGTCGGGGGGAAACCCTACGAGCAGTACTTC,CASSVGGKPYEQYF
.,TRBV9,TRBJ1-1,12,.,TGTGCCAGCAGCGGGGGAAACACTGAAGCTTTCTTT,CASSGGNTEAFF
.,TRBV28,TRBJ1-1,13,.,TGTGCCAGCACCCGACAGACCGCAGCTGAAGCTTTCTTT,CASTRQTAAEAFF
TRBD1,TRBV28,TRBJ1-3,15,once,TGTGCCAGCAGTTTACGGGACAGCTCTGGAAACACCATATATTTT,CASSLRDSSGNTIYF
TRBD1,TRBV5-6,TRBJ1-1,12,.,TGTGCCAGCAGCTCGAGGGACAGGGTGTCTTTCTTT,CASSSRDRVSFF
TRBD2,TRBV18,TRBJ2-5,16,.,TGTGCCAGCTCACCCTCGCTTAGCGGGATTCAAGAGACCCAGTACTTC,CASSPSLSGIQETQYF
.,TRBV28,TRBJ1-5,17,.,TGTGCCAGCAATTCGGGCAGTGAAATTTATAGCAATCAGCCCCAGCATTTT,CASNSGSEIYSNQPQHF
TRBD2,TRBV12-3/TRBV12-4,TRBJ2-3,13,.,TGTGCCAGCAGCAACTCACCGGGACTAGCCCCGTATTTT,CASSNSPGLAPYF
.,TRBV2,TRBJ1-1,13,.,TGTGCCAGCAGGCGGGAAACGAACACTGAAGCTTTCTTT,CASRRETNTEAFF
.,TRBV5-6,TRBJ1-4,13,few,TGTGCCAGCGGAACGGGGGTCAATGAAAAACTGTTTTTT,CASGTGVNEKLFF
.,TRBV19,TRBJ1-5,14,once,TGTGCCAGTAGTATTGACGAAACGAATCAGCCCCAGCATTTT,CASSIDETNQPQHF
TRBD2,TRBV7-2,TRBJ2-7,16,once,TGTGCCAGCAGCTTAGTAGCGGGAGGCCGAAATTACGAGCAGTACTTC,CASSLVAGGRNYEQYF
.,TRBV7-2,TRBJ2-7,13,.,TGTGCCAGCAGCGAAGGGGGGACTGTGGGGAAGTACTTC,CASSEGGTVGKYF
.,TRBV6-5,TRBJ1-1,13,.,TGTGCCAGCGAGGCCCCAATGAACACTGAAGCTTTCTTT,CASEAPMNTEAFF
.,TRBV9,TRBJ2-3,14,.,TGTGCCAGCAGCGTACTCGACAGCACAGATACGCAGTATTTT,CASSVLDSTDTQYF
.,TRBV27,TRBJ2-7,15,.,TGTGCCAGCAGTGTCGGTCTCGGCGAAACCTACGAGCAGTACTTC,CASSVGLGETYEQYF
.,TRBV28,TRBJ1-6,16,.,TGTGCCAGCAGTTTAAGTAGCGGCACCTATAATTCACCCCTCCACTTT,CASSLSSGTYNSPLHF
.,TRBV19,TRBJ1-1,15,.,TGTGCCAGTAGTATAGGGGGGAGGATGAACACTGAAGCTTTCTTT,CASSIGGRMNTEAFF
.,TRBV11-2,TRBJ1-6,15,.,TGTGCCAGCAGCTCAGGGAGCTCCTATAATTCACCCCTCCACTTT,CASSSGSSYNSPLHF
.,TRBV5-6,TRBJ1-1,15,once,TGTGCCAGCAGCGACGCGGGGGGGGCGGACACTGAAGCTTTCTTT,CASSDAGGADTEAFF
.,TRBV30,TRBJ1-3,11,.,TGTGCCTGGGGGGGAGGAAACACCATATATTTT,CAWGGGNTIYF
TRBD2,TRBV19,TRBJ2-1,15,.,TGTGCCAGTAGTATAAGGTCTAGCGGGAGCGATGAGCAGTTCTTC,CASSIRSSGSDEQFF
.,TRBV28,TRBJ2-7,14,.,TGTGCCAGCAGTGGGGACGTCACCCGCTACGAGCAGTACTTC,CASSGDVTRYEQYF
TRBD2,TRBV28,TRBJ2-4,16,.,TGTGCCAGCAGTTTATTCATGGGACTAGCCCCAAACATTCAGTACTTC,CASSLFMGLAPNIQYF
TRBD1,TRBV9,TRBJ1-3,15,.,TGTGCCAGCAGCCCCAAGGGGGCGAGAGGAAACACCATATATTTT,CASSPKGARGNTIYF
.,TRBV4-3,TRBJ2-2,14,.,TGCGCCAGCAGCCAGACCGGGAGCACCGGGGAGCTGTTTTTT,CASSQTGSTGELFF
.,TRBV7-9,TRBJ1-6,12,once,TGTGCCAGCAGCTCAGCGAATTCACCCCTCCACTTT,CASSSANSPLHF
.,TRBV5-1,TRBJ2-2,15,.,TGCGCCAGCAGCTTTTCCGGGACCATCACCGGGGAGCTGTTTTTT,CASSFSGTITGELFF
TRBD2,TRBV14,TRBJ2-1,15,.,TGTGCCAGCAGCCTTCAACTAGCGGGAGGCAATGAGCAGTTCTTC,CASSLQLAGGNEQFF